The 32 T cell receptor beta chains presented below share a single source sample, sequenced in a study of blood T cell repertoires in COVID-19. Data came from immunoSEQ multiplex PCR; TCRdb stores just in-frame clones and leaves some out. The sample lists 200,000 to 250,000 clones, about 90% occurring once. Sequenced sample: PBMCs or T cells enriched from blood (not recorded which). Receptors originate from a woman in her thirties with acute COVID-19.

This rearrangement joins TRBV29-1 to TRBJ1-4; possible D gene TRBD1, 5 bases. CDR3 length: 13 residues. Per germline, CDR1 SQVTM and CDR2 ANQGSEA. V was clipped by 4 bases and J by 2 bases, with 8 bases between them. CDR3 in amino acids: CSVGRGTNEKLFF. The CDR3 nucleotides read TGCAGCGTTGGACGGGGGACTAATGAAAAACTGTTTTTT.

The J gene is TRBJ2-7, the V gene TRBV14; 9 nucleotides align to TRBD1. CDR1 SGHDN and CDR2 FVKESK come from the germline V gene. The CDR3 contains 15 residues. V gave up 4 bases and J gave up 1 base; unmatched junction bases: 5. CDR3 nucleotide sequence: TGTGCCAGCAGCCGACCGGGACAGGGTTCCTACGAGCAGTACTTC. Its protein is CASSRPGQGSYEQYF.

This clone was detected only once. The rearrangement links TRBV9 to TRBJ1-4; weak D call: TRBD1 (6 bases). In germline, CDR1 is SGDLS, CDR2 YYNGEE. This CDR3 has 14 residues. Trimming shortened V by 3 bases and J by 3 bases, and 9 bases separated the two germline ends. The CDR3 DNA reads as TGTGCCAGCAGCGCCAGGGGTCCTAATGAAAAACTGTTTTTT. It specifies CASSARGPNEKLFF.

The chain carries TRBV5-4 and TRBJ1-6, with 8 bases identical to TRBD1. This CDR3 contains 17 residues. V lost 4 bases and J lost 0; bases outside the gene matches: 6. Germline loops: CDR1 SGHNT, CDR2 YYREEE (reference sequence). CDR3 in amino acids: CASSVDRGGSYNSPLHF. In DNA, the CDR3 is TGTGCCAGCAGCGTCGACAGGGGAGGCTCCTATAATTCACCCCTCCACTTT.

The chain employs TRBV24-1 and TRBJ2-5, with D possibly being TRBD1 (6 bases). Germline V gives CDR1 KGHDR, CDR2 SFDVKD. The CDR3 runs to 14 residues. Trimming shortened V by 10 bases and J by 7 bases, and 21 bases separated the two germline ends. Here the CDR3 DNA reads TGTGCCACTAAGGATACAGGGCCTCAGGGGACCCAGTACTTC. This codes for CATKDTGPQGTQYF.

The chain is built from TRBV15 and TRBJ2-7, with D tentatively TRBD1 (8 bases). The CDR3 is made up of 15 amino acids. The germline V and J ends were trimmed by 1 base and 1 base, with 11 bases remaining between them. The germline V gene encodes CDR1 LNHNV and CDR2 YYDKDF (reference sequence). In DNA form, the CDR3 reads TGTGCCACCAGCAGAGTACAGGGGGGGTCCTACGAGCAGTACTTC. It is translated as CATSRVQGGSYEQYF. The full variable domain, in which reference TRBV15 and TRBJ2-7 provide the parts outside the CDR3, is DAMVIQNPRYQVTQFGKPVTLSCSQTLNHNVMYWYQQKSSQAPKLLFHYYDKDFNNEADTPDNFQSRRPNTSFCFLDIRSPGLGDTAMYLCATSRVQGGSYEQYFGPGTRLTVT.

The rearrangement joins TRBV30 to TRBJ1-2; D gene unclear. Trimming shortened V by 7 bases and J by 3 bases, and 9 bases separated the two germline ends. Germline assignment: CDR1 GTSNPN and CDR2 SVGIG (reference sequence). The length of the CDR3 is 11 residues. This chain's CDR3 is CASRSYYGYTF. For the CDR3, the DNA is TGTGCCTCGCGGTCTTACTATGGCTACACCTTC.

This chain connects TRBV24-1 to TRBJ2-2; TRBD2 agrees at 9 bases. This CDR3 spans 16 amino acids. V was pared by 4 bases and J by 3 bases, with 5 bases of the junction left unmatched. The V gene's germline CDR1 is KGHDR and CDR2 SFDVKD. The CDR3 sequence: CATSDSSGSYTGELFF. For the CDR3, the DNA is TGTGCCACCAGTGACAGTAGCGGGAGTTACACCGGGGAGCTGTTTTTT.

CDR3 region: CASFEGVTYNSPLHF. In DNA, the CDR3 is TGTGCCAGCTTTGAGGGGGTCACCTATAATTCACCCCTCCACTTT. The rearrangement joins TRBV2 to TRBJ1-6; the D gene is possibly TRBD1 (6 bases). Germline V gene lookup returns CDR1 SNHLY and CDR2 FYNNEI. With 8 bases removed from V and 2 bases from J, the gap between germline ends came to 13 bases. The CDR3 loop spans 15 amino acids.

CDR3 sequence: CASSNTGPSSGNTIYF. The CDR3 DNA reads TGTGCCAGTAGTAACACAGGGCCCTCCTCTGGAAACACCATATATTTT. The chain couples TRBV19 to TRBJ1-3; tentatively, D is TRBD1 (6 bases). Between the trimmed V and J ends, which lost 4 bases and 0 bases, there was a span of 13 bases. The CDR3 runs 16 residues. Germline CDR1 and CDR2: LNHDA and SQIVND (reference sequence).

The chain carries TRBV28 and TRBJ2-7; TRBD2 aligns across 7 bases. The ends lost 6 bases at V and 6 bases at J; junction bases unmatched: 5. This CDR3 spans 12 amino acids. Germline CDR1 and CDR2: MDHEN and SYDVKM. CDR3 sequence reads: CASRRWEGEQYF. CDR3 nucleotides: TGTGCCAGCAGACGCTGGGAGGGCGAGCAGTACTTC.

The chain is built from TRBV11-1 and TRBJ1-1; 7 bases fit TRBD1. The CDR3 totals 15 residues. V dropped 5 bases and J dropped 3; count of bases not matched to a gene: 9. Germline CDR1 is SGHAT and CDR2 is FQDESV (reference sequence). In DNA, the CDR3 is TGTGCCAGCAGCCCATCGACAGGGCGATACACTGAAGCTTTCTTT. Protein product: CASSPSTGRYTEAFF.

The V and J genes are TRBV9 and TRBJ1-4; D is possibly TRBD1 (6 bases). V lost 3 bases to trimming and J lost 0 bases, with 12 bases between them. Germline CDR1 SGDLS, CDR2 YYNGEE. CDR3 length: 16 amino acids. The chain's CDR3 is CASSAQGTTTNEKLFF. The CDR3 bases are TGTGCCAGCAGCGCACAGGGAACTACAACTAATGAAAAACTGTTTTTT.

V usage is TRBV7-3 and J usage is TRBJ2-3; no clear D. V was shortened by 6 bases and J by 2 bases, with 9 bases between the two germline ends. CDR3 size: 13 residues. Germline V gene data show CDR1 as SGHTA and CDR2 as FQGTGA. CDR3 sequence (DNA): TGTGCCAGCAGACGTCAGAACACAGATACGCAGTATTTT. Encoded protein: CASRRQNTDTQYF.

The genes are TRBV28 and TRBJ1-5, with D maybe TRBD1 (5 bases). The CDR3 extends over 17 amino acids. Trimming stripped 4 bases from V and 4 bases from J, with 20 bases between. Germline V gene sequence: CDR1 MDHEN, CDR2 SYDVKM. CDR3 bases: TGTGCCAGCAGTTCCGGGACTCCGGTCGAGGGAAATCAGCCCCAGCATTTT. Translated: CASSSGTPVEGNQPQHF.

This clone was counted only a few times. DNA of the CDR3: TGTGCCAGTAACCGACAGGGAGGCACTGAAGCTTTCTTT. It translates to CASNRQGGTEAFF. The V call is TRBV19, the J call TRBJ1-1, with 7 bases fitting TRBD1. J gave up 4 bases and V 7 bases, and 6 bases lay outside the gene matches. The CDR3 spans 13 residues. Germline V gene sequence: CDR1 LNHDA, CDR2 SQIVND (reference sequence).

The gene calls are TRBV6-6 and TRBJ1-1; 9 nucleotides line up with TRBD1. V was pared by 5 bases and J by 3 bases, with 7 bases of the junction left unmatched. This CDR3 comprises 15 residues. The germline V gene has CDR1 MNHNY and CDR2 SVGAGI (reference sequence). This CDR3 reads CASSNPGQGDTEAFF. CDR3 in DNA: TGTGCCAGCAGTAACCCGGGACAGGGAGACACTGAAGCTTTCTTT.

The chain employs TRBV28 and TRBJ2-3, with TRBD2 identical over 9 bases. The CDR3 totals 12 residues. J lost 10 bases, V lost 5 bases, and 4 bases had no gene match. Germline CDR1 is MDHEN and CDR2 is SYDVKM. CDR3 nucleotides: TGTGCCAGCAGTGCGGGGGGGCCATCGCAGTATTTT. It codes for CASSAGGPSQYF.

This clone was detected once. The genes are TRBV6-2 or TRBV6-3 and TRBJ2-7; 10 positions match TRBD2. V was clipped by 4 bases and J by 2 bases; unmatched bases: 5. This CDR3 has 15 residues. The V gene's germline CDR1 is MNHEY and CDR2 SVGEGT. CDR3 region: CASSSHSGGTYEQYF. CDR3 nucleotide sequence: TGTGCCAGCAGTTCCCATAGCGGGGGGACCTACGAGCAGTACTTC.

V is TRBV7-2 and J is TRBJ1-4, with TRBD1 matching 11 bases. Germline trimming cut 1 base from V and 8 bases from J; bases unmatched to any gene: 9. The CDR3 contains 17 residues. The germline V gene has CDR1 SGHTA and CDR2 FQGNSA. CDR3 residues: CASSLGTGGPRWEKLFF. The CDR3 DNA reads TGTGCCAGCAGCTTAGGGACAGGGGGCCCAAGATGGGAAAAACTGTTTTTT.

V usage is TRBV9 and J usage is TRBJ2-1, with 7 nucleotides matching TRBD1. Per germline, CDR1 SGDLS and CDR2 YYNGEE. The CDR3 covers 16 residues. Trimming at V came to 1 base and at J to 2 bases, leaving 6 bases not matched to a gene. The CDR3 nucleotides are TGTGCCAGCAGCGTAACCTCCGGGACAGCCTACAATGAGCAGTTCTTC. The encoded protein is CASSVTSGTAYNEQFF.

This clone was seen a few times. This chain uses TRBV2 with TRBJ1-2; no clear D. Germline values: CDR1 SNHLY, CDR2 FYNNEI. The CDR3 has 15 amino acids. Trimming pared 6 bases from V and 8 bases from J, leaving 22 bases between. The CDR3 sequence is CASSSSMMLIPGYTF. CDR3 nucleotide sequence: TGTGCCAGCAGCTCCTCTATGATGTTAATTCCCGGCTACACCTTC.

This clone was detected once. V usage is TRBV13 and J usage is TRBJ2-7; 7 bases align to TRBD2. CDR1 and CDR2 (germline): PRHDT, FYEKMQ (reference sequence). The ends lost 5 bases at V and 4 bases at J; junction bases unmatched: 8. CDR3 length: 14 amino acids. The CDR3 spells CASSPGRGLYEQYF. The CDR3 DNA sequence: TGTGCCAGCAGCCCGGGGAGGGGTCTGTACGAGCAGTACTTC. The full variable domain, rest sourced from reference TRBV13 and TRBJ2-7, is AAGVIQSPRHLIKEKRETATLKCYPIPRHDTVYWYQQGPGQDPQFLISFYEKMQSDKGSIPDRFSAQQFSDYHSELNMSSLELGDSALYFCASSPGRGLYEQYFGPGTRLTVT.

This sequence joins TRBV12-3 or TRBV12-4 and TRBJ1-2, with 7 bases identical to TRBD1. V dropped 6 bases and J dropped 8; count of bases not matched to a gene: 9. This CDR3 has 13 amino acids. The CDR3 region has the DNA TGTGCCAGCAGCTTGACAGGGTCCTACGGCTACACCTTC. Amino acid sequence: CASSLTGSYGYTF.

In DNA, the CDR3 is TGTGCCAGCACCCGGGGGGCCGCCTACGAGCAGTACTTC. This encodes CASTRGAAYEQYF. The V call is TRBV6-6, the J call TRBJ2-7, with D maybe TRBD2 (7 bases). The CDR3 is made up of 13 amino acids. V shed 7 bases and J shed 2 bases, with 12 bases lying between them. Germline values: CDR1 MNHNY, CDR2 SVGAGI (reference sequence).

The V call is TRBV27, the J call TRBJ2-1; TRBD2 might be the D (6 bases). The germline V gene has CDR1 MNHEY and CDR2 SMNVEV (reference sequence). Between the trimmed V and J ends, which lost 3 bases and 1 base, there was a span of 10 bases. The CDR3 is made up of 15 amino acids. CDR3 DNA: TGTGCCAGCAGTTTGTCGGGAGTTTCCTACAATGAGCAGTTCTTC. Its translation is CASSLSGVSYNEQFF.

This rearrangement joins TRBV13 to TRBJ2-1, with D maybe TRBD2 (5 bases). This CDR3 is built from 15 residues. Germline V lookup: CDR1 PRHDT, CDR2 FYEKMQ (reference sequence). V lost 2 bases and J 0 bases, leaving 8 bases between the germline ends. The CDR3 coding sequence is TGTGCCAGCAGCTTAATAGGGAGCTCCTACAATGAGCAGTTCTTC. Encoded protein: CASSLIGSSYNEQFF.

This sequence joins TRBV11-2 and TRBJ1-4; no clear D gene. Looked up from germline, CDR1 is SGHAT and CDR2 is FQNNGV. V shed 5 bases and J shed 7 bases, with 11 bases lying between them. The CDR3 spans 13 residues. CDR3 loop: CASSPRVFEKLFF. Here the CDR3 DNA reads TGTGCCAGCAGCCCCCGGGTTTTTGAAAAACTGTTTTTT.

V is TRBV19 and J is TRBJ2-2; TRBD1 matches 8 bases. CDR3 length: 14 amino acids. CDR1 and CDR2 (germline): LNHDA, SQIVND (reference sequence). The trim removed 3 bases at V and 5 bases at J, leaving 2 bases unmatched. The CDR3 bases are TGTGCCAGTAGTATTGGGGACAGGACCGGGGAGCTGTTTTTT. It specifies CASSIGDRTGELFF. Filled out from reference TRBV19 and TRBJ2-2, the complete variable domain reads DGGITQSPKYLFRKEGQNVTLSCEQNLNHDAMYWYRQDPGQGLRLIYYSQIVNDFQKGDIAEGYSVSREKKESFPLTVTSAQKNPTAFYLCASSIGDRTGELFFGEGSRLTVL.

This rearrangement joins TRBV7-8 to TRBJ2-7, with D perhaps matching TRBD2 (6 bases). In germline, CDR1 is SGHVS, CDR2 FQNEAQ. The length of the CDR3 is 15 residues. V was trimmed by 1 base and J by 2 bases, leaving 12 bases between them. This CDR3 is CASSLGGTGTYEQYF. The CDR3 nucleotides read TGTGCCAGCAGCTTAGGAGGGACTGGTACCTACGAGCAGTACTTC.

The chain is built from TRBV28 and TRBJ1-3; 8 bases agree with TRBD1. CDR3 length: 15 residues. The ends lost 5 bases at V and 2 bases at J; junction bases unmatched: 5. Germline values: CDR1 MDHEN, CDR2 SYDVKM. Here the CDR3 reads CASSLDRATGNTIYF. The CDR3 DNA is TGTGCCAGCAGTCTGGACAGGGCGACTGGAAACACCATATATTTT.

The chain uses TRBV6-5 and TRBJ2-3; D call uncertain. V dropped 4 bases and J dropped 2 bases, with 10 bases sitting between them. The CDR3 runs 14 residues. Looked up from germline, CDR1 is MNHEY and CDR2 is SVGAGI. CDR3: CASSLADSTDTQYF. The DNA of the CDR3 is TGTGCCAGCAGTTTGGCAGATTCCACAGATACGCAGTATTTT.